This T cell receptor (beta chain) was identified in a study of CD8 T cells in Susac syndrome. With random hexamers, reverse transcription was performed on roughly 0.45 to 1 ug of RNA. Via MiXCR, TCRdb re-called the immunoSEQ multiplex PCR reads, giving one row per CDR3 protein. Of over 100,000 distinct CDR3 sequences detected, around nine tenths appear once; the ten largest clones hold 0.13% to 0.15%. The germline gives CDR1 MNHNY, CDR2 SVGAGI (reference sequence). The ends were cut back, 7 bases at V and 8 bases at J, with 17 bases in the middle. The CDR3 runs 13 residues. The sample was CD4+ T cells from PBMCs. V and J are TRBV6-6 and TRBJ1-2; possibly TRBD1 for D (6 bases). This clonotype was obtained from a human donor in good health. CDR3 nucleotide sequence: TGTGCCAGCAACGGGGGCAGCGCCGGAGGCTACACCTTC. It encodes CASNGGSAGGYTF.